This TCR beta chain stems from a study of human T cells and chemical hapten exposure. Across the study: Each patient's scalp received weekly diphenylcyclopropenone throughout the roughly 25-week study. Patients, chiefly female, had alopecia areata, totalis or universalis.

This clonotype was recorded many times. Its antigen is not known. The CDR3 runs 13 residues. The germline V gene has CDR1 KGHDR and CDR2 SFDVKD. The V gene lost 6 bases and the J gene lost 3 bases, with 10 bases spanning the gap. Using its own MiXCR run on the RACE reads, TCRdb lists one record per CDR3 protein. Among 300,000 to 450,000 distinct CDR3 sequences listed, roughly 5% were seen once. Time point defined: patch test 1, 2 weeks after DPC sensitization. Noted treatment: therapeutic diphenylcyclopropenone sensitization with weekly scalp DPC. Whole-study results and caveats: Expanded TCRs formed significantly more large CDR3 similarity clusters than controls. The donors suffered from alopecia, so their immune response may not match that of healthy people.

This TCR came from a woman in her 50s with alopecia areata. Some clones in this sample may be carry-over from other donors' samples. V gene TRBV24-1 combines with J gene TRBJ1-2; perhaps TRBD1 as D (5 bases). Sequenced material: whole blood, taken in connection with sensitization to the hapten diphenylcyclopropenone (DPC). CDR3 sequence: CATSQGADYGYTF. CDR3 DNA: TGTGCCACCAGTCAGGGAGCGGACTATGGCTACACCTTC.